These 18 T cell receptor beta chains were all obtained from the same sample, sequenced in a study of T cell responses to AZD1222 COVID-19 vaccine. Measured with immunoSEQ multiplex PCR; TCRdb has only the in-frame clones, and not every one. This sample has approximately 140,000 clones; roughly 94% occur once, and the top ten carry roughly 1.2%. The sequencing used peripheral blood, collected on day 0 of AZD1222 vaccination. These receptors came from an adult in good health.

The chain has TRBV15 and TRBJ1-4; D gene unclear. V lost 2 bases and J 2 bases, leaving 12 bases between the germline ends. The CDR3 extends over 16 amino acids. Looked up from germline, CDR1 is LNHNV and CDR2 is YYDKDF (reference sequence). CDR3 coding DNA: TGTGCCACCAGCAGAACTGCGGGGAGGACTAATGAAAAACTGTTTTTT. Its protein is CATSRTAGRTNEKLFF.

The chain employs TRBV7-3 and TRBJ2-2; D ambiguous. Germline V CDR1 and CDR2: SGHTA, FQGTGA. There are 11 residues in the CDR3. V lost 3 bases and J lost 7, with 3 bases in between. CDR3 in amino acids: CASSFDGELFF. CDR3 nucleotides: TGTGCCAGCAGCTTTGACGGGGAGCTGTTTTTT.

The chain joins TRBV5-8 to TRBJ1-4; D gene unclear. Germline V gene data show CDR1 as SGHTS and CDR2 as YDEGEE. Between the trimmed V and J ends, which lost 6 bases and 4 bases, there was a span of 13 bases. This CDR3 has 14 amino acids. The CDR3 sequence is CASISYWINEKLFF. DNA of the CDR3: TGTGCCAGCATCTCGTACTGGATTAATGAAAAACTGTTTTTT.

CDR3 sequence (DNA): TGTGCTAGTGGTGGGGCCCGAGTGGGTGATGGGACTGAAGCTTTCTTT. Translated, it gives CASGGARVGDGTEAFF. J is TRBJ1-1 and V is TRBV12-5; D may be TRBD1 (5 bases). The CDR3 is 16 residues long. The V gene's germline CDR1 is LGHNT and CDR2 FRNRAP. V was clipped by 5 bases and J by 5 bases, with 21 bases between them.

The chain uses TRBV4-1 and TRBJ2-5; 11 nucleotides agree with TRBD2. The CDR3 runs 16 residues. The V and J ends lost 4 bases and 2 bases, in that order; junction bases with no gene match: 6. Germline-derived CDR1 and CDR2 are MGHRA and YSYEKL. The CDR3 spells CASSLIAGGTQETQYF. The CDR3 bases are TGCGCCAGCAGCCTCATAGCGGGGGGGACACAAGAGACCCAGTACTTC.

Written as DNA, the CDR3 is TGTGCCAGCAGCTTGGTTATTTTCAACACTGAAGCTTTCTTT. It translates to CASSLVIFNTEAFF. This chain joins TRBV7-9 and TRBJ1-1; D gene unclear. The CDR3 is 14 residues long. With 3 bases removed from V and 2 bases from J, the gap between germline ends came to 10 bases. The germline V gene has CDR1 SEHNR and CDR2 FQNEAQ (reference sequence). The whole variable domain, remainder taken from reference TRBV7-9 and TRBJ1-1, is DTGVSQNPRHKITKRGQNVTFRCDPISEHNRLYWYRQTLGQGPEFLTYFQNEAQLEKSRLLSDRFSAERPKGSFSTLEIQRTEQGDSAMYLCASSLVIFNTEAFFGQGTRLTVV.

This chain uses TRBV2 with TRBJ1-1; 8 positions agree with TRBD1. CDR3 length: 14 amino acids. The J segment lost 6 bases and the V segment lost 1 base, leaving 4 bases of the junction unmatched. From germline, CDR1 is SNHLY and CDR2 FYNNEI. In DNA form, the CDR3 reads TGTGCCAGCAGTGAAGGGACAGGGCCTCCTGAAGCTTTCTTT. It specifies CASSEGTGPPEAFF.

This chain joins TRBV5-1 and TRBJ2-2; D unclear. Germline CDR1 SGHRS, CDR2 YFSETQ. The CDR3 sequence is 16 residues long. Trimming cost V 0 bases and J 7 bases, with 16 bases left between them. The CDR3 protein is CASSLGLGNRFGELFF. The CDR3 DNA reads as TGCGCCAGCAGCTTGGGACTTGGGAACCGATTCGGGGAGCTGTTTTTT.

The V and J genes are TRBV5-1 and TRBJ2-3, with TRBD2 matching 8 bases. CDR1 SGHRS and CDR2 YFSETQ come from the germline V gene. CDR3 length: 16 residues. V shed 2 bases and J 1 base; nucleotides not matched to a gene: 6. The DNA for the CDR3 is TGCGCCAGCAGCTTCGAGGCTAGCGGGCGCACAGATACGCAGTATTTT. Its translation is CASSFEASGRTDTQYF.

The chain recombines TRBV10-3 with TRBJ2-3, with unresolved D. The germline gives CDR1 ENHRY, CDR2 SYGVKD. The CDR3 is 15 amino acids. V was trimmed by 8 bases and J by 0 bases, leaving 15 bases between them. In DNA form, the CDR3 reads TGTGCCATCGGACGTGTCGACTGGAGCACAGATACGCAGTATTTT. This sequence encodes CAIGRVDWSTDTQYF.

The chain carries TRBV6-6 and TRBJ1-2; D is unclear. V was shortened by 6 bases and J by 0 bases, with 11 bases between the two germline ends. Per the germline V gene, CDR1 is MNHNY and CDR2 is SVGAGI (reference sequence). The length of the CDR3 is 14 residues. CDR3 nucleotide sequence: TGTGCCAGCAGCCGACAATTACCTAACTATGGCTACACCTTC. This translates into CASSRQLPNYGYTF.

CDR3 region: CASSFGQGDYGYTF. The CDR3 bases are TGTGCCAGCAGTTTTGGACAGGGTGATTATGGCTACACCTTC. The gene calls are TRBV27 and TRBJ1-2, with 8 bases aligning to TRBD1. Per the germline V gene, CDR1 is MNHEY and CDR2 is SMNVEV (reference sequence). The CDR3 runs to 14 residues. V lost 3 bases and J lost 5; bases outside the gene matches: 5.

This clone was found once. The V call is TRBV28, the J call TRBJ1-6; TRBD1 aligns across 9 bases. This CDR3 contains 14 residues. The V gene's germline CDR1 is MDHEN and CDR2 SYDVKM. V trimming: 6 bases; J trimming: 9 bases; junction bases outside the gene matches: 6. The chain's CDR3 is CASSRGQGPSPLHF. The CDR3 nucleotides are TGTGCCAGCAGCCGGGGACAGGGCCCTTCACCCCTCCACTTT. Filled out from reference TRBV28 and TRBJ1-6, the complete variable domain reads DVKVTQSSRYLVKRTGEKVFLECVQDMDHENMFWYRQDPGLGLRLIYFSYDVKMKEKGDIPEGYSVSREKKERFSLILESASTNQTSMYLCASSRGQGPSPLHFGNGTRLTVT.

CDR3 nucleotide sequence: TGTGCCAGCAGCTTGGGGACCGGGACAGAGCAGTTCTTC. Translation: CASSLGTGTEQFF. The chain joins TRBV7-9 to TRBJ2-1; perhaps TRBD1 as D (6 bases). There are 13 residues in the CDR3. V was cut by 3 bases and J by 10 bases, with 13 bases left in between. Germline CDR1 SEHNR, CDR2 FQNEAQ (reference sequence).

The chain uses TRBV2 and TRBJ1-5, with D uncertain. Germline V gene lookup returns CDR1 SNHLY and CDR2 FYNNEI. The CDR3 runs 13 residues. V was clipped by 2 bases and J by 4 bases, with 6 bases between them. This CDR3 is CASSELANQPQHF. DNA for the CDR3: TGTGCCAGCAGTGAATTGGCGAATCAGCCCCAGCATTTT.

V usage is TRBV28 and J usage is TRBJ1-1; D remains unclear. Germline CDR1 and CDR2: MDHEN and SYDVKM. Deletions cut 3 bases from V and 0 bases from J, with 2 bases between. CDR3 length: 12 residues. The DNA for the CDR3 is TGTGCCAGCAGTTTGGTGAACACTGAAGCTTTCTTT. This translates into CASSLVNTEAFF.

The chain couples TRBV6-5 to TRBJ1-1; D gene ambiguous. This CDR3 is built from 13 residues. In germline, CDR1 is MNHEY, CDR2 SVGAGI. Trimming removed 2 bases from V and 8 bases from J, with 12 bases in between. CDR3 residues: CASSYLVGREAFF. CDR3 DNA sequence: TGTGCCAGCAGTTACCTGGTTGGCAGGGAAGCTTTCTTT.

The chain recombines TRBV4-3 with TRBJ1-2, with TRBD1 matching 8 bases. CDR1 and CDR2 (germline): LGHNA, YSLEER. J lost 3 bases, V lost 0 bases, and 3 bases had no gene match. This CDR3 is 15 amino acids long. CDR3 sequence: CASSQETGAYYGYTF. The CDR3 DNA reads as TGCGCCAGCAGCCAAGAGACAGGGGCCTACTATGGCTACACCTTC.